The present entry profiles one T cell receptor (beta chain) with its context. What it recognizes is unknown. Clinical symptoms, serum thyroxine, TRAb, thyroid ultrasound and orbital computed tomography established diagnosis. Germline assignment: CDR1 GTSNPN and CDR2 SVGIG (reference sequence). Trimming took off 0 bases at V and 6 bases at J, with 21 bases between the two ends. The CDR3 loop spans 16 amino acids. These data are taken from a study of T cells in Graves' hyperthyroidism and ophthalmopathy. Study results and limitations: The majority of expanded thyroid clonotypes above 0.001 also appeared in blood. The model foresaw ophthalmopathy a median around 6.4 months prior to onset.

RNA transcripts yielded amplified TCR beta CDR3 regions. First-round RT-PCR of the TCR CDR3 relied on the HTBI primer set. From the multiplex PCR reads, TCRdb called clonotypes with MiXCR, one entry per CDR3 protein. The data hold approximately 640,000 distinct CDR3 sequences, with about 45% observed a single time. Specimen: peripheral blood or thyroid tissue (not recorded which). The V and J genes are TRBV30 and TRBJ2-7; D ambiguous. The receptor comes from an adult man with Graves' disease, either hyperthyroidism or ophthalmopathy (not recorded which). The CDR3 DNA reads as TGTGCCTGGAGTGTATGTTGGCCGGAACGTGCCTGCGAGCAGTACTTC. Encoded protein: CAWSVCWPERACEQYF.